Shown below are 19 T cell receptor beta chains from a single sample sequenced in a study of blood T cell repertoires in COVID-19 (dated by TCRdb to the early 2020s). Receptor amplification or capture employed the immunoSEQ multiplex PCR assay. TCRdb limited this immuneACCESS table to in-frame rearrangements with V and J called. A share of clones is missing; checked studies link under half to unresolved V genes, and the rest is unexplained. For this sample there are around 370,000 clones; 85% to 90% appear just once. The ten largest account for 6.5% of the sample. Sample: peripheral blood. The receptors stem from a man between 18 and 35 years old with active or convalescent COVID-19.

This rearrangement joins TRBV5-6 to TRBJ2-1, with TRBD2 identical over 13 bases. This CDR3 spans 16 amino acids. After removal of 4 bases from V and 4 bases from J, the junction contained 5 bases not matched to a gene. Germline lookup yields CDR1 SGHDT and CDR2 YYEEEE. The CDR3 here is CASSPGLAGTYNEQFF. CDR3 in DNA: TGTGCCAGCAGCCCGGGACTAGCGGGAACGTACAATGAGCAGTTCTTC.

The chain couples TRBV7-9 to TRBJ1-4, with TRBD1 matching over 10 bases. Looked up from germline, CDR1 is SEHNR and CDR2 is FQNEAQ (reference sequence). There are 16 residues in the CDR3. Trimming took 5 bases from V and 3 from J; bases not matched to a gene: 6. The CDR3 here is CASSRTGGTPNEKLFF. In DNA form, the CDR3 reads TGTGCCAGCAGCCGGACAGGGGGGACCCCTAATGAAAAACTGTTTTTT.

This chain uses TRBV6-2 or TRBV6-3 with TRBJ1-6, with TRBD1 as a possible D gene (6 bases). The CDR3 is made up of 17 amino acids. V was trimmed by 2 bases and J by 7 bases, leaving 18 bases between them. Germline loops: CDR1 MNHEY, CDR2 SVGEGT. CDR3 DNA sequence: TGTGCCAGCAGTTACGGGTTGTGGAGGACAGAAAATTCACCCCTCCACTTT. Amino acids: CASSYGLWRTENSPLHF.

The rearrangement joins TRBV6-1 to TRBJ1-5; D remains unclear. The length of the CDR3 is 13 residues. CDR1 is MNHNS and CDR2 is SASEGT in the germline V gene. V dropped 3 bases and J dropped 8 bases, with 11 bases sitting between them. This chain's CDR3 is CASSDRGWEPQHF. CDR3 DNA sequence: TGTGCCAGCAGTGATAGAGGGTGGGAGCCCCAGCATTTT.

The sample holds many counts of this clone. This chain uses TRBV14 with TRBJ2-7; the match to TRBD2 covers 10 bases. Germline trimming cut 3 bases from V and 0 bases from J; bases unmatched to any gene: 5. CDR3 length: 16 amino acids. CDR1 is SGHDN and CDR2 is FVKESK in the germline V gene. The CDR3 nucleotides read TGTGCCAGCAGCCATTGGACTAGCGGAAGCTCCTACGAGCAGTACTTC. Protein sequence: CASSHWTSGSSYEQYF.

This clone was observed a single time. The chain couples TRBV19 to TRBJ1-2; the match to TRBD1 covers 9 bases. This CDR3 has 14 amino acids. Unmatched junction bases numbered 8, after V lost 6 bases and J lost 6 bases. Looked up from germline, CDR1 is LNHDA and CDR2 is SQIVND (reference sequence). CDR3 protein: CASRNRGPGDGYTF. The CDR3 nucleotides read TGTGCCAGTAGAAACAGGGGGCCAGGTGATGGCTACACCTTC.

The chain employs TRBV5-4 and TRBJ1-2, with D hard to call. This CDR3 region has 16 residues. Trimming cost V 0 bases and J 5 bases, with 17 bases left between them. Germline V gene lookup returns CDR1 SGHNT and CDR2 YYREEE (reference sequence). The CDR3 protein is CASSLEQPGGRYGYTF. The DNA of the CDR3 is TGTGCCAGCAGCTTGGAACAGCCCGGAGGGAGATATGGCTACACCTTC.

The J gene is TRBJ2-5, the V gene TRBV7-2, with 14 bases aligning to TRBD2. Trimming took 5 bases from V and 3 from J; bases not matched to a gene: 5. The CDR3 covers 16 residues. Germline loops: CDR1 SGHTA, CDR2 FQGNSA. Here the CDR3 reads CASSQRTSGGKETQYF. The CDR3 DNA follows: TGTGCCAGCAGCCAAAGGACTAGCGGGGGGAAAGAGACCCAGTACTTC.

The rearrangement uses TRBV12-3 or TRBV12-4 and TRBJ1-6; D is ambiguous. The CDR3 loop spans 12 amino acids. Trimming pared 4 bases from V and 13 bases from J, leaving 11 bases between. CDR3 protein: CASSWAHRPLHF. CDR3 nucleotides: TGTGCCAGCAGTTGGGCCCACCGTCCCCTCCACTTT.

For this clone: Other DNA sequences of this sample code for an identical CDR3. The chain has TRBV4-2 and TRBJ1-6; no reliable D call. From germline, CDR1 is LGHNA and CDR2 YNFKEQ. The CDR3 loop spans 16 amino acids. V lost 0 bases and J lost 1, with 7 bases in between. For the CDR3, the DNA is TGTGCCAGCAGCCAAGAGGGGAGTTCCTATAATTCACCCCTCCACTTT. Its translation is CASSQEGSSYNSPLHF.

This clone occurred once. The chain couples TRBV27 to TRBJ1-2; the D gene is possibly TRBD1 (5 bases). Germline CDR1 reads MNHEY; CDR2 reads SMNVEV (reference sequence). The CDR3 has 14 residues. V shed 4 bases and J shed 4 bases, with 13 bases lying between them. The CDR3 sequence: CASSSPGGVYGYTF. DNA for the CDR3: TGTGCCAGCAGTTCCCCAGGAGGGGTCTATGGCTACACCTTC.

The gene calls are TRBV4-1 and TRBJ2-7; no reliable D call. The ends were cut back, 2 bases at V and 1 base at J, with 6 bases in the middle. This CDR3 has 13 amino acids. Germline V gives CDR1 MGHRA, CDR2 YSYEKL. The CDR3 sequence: CASSQTESYEQYF. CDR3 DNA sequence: TGCGCCAGCAGCCAAACAGAGTCCTACGAGCAGTACTTC.

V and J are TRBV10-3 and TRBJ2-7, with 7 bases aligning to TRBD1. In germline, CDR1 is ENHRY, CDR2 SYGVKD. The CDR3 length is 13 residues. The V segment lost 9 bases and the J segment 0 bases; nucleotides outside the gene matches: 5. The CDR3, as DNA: TGTGCCATTACAGGGGACAGCTCCTACGAGCAGTACTTC. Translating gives CAITGDSSYEQYF.

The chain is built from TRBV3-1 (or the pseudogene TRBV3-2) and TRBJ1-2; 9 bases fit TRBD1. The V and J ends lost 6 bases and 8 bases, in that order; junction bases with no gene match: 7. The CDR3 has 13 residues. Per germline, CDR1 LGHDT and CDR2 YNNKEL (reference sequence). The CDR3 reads CASSLDRGNGYTF. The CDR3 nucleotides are TGTGCCAGCAGTCTCGACAGGGGGAACGGCTACACCTTC.

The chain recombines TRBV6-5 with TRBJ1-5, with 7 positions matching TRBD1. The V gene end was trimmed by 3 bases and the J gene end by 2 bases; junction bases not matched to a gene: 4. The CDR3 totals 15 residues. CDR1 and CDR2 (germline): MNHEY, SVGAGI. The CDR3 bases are TGTGCCAGCAGTTATAAAGGGGGCCGCAATCAGCCCCAGCATTTT. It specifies CASSYKGGRNQPQHF.

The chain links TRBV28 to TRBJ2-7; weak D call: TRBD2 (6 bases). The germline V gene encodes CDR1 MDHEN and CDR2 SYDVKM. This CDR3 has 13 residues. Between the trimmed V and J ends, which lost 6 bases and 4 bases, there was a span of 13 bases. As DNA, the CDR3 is TGTGCCAGCAGGGACTATCGGCCATACGAGCAGTACTTC. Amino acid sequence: CASRDYRPYEQYF.

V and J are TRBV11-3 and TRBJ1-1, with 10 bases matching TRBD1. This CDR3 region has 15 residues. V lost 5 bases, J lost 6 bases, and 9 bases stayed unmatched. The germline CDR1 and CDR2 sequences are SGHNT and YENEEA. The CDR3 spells CASSNPGQGISEAFF. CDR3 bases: TGTGCCAGCAGCAACCCGGGACAGGGGATATCTGAAGCTTTCTTT.

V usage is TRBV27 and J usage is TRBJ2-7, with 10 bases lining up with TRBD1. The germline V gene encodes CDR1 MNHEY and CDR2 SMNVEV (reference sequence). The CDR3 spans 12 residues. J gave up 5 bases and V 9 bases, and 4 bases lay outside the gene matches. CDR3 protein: CASGQGVNEQYF. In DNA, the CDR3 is TGTGCCAGTGGACAGGGGGTCAACGAGCAGTACTTC.

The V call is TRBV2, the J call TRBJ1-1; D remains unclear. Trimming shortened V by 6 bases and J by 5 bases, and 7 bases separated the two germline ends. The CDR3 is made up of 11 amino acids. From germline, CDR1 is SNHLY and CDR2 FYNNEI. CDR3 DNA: TGTGCCAGCAGGGGAGGGACTGAAGCTTTCTTT. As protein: CASRGGTEAFF.